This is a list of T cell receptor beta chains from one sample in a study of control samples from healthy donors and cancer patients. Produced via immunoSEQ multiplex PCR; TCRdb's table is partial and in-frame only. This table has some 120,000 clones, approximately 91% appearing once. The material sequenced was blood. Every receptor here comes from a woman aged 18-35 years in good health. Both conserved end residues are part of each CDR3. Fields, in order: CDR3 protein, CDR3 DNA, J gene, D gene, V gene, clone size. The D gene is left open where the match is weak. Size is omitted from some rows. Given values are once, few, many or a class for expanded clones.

cdr3_aa: CAWSPGTGDYEQYF; cdr3_nt: TGTGCCTGGAGTCCTGGAACAGGGGACTACGAGCAGTACTTC; j_call: TRBJ2-7; d_call: TRBD1; v_call: TRBV30; clone_size: once
cdr3_aa: CASSLLRGGTEAFF; cdr3_nt: TGTGCCAGCAGTTTGCTCCGGGGTGGCACTGAAGCTTTCTTT; j_call: TRBJ1-1; d_call: -; v_call: TRBV28; clone_size: -
cdr3_aa: CASSWLQGIMGGYTF; cdr3_nt: TGTGCCAGCAGCTGGCTACAGGGGATAATGGGTGGCTACACCTTC; j_call: TRBJ1-2; d_call: TRBD1; v_call: TRBV5-4; clone_size: -
cdr3_aa: CASTKGGQLQETQYF; cdr3_nt: TGTGCCAGCACCAAAGGGGGACAGCTTCAAGAGACCCAGTACTTC; j_call: TRBJ2-5; d_call: TRBD1; v_call: TRBV19; clone_size: -
cdr3_aa: CASSYTYSYEQYF; cdr3_nt: TGTGCCAGCAGTTACACTTACTCCTACGAGCAGTACTTC; j_call: TRBJ2-7; d_call: -; v_call: TRBV6-2/TRBV6-3; clone_size: few
cdr3_aa: CASSLEGQINEQFF; cdr3_nt: TGCGCCAGCAGCTTGGAGGGACAAATCAATGAGCAGTTCTTC; j_call: TRBJ2-1; d_call: -; v_call: TRBV5-1; clone_size: -
cdr3_aa: CASSSPGQGVEETQYF; cdr3_nt: TGTGCCAGCAGTTCCCCGGGACAGGGAGTTGAGGAGACCCAGTACTTC; j_call: TRBJ2-5; d_call: TRBD1; v_call: TRBV28; clone_size: -
cdr3_aa: CASSLGTGYEQYF; cdr3_nt: TGTGCCAGCAGTCTGGGAACGGGCTACGAGCAGTACTTC; j_call: TRBJ2-7; d_call: -; v_call: TRBV7-8; clone_size: -
cdr3_aa: CASRTPGRTTGELFF; cdr3_nt: TGTGCCAGCAGAACGCCGGGACGGACCACCGGGGAGCTGTTTTTT; j_call: TRBJ2-2; d_call: -; v_call: TRBV11-2; clone_size: once
cdr3_aa: CASSLRGAQSVGYGYTF; cdr3_nt: TGTGCCAGTAGCCTACGGGGGGCACAATCCGTAGGCTATGGCTACACCTTC; j_call: TRBJ1-2; d_call: -; v_call: TRBV19; clone_size: -
cdr3_aa: CASSLVFAVSALYNEQFF; cdr3_nt: TGTGCCAGCAGCTTAGTTTTTGCAGTCTCCGCCCTTTACAATGAGCAGTTCTTC; j_call: TRBJ2-1; d_call: -; v_call: TRBV7-2; clone_size: -
cdr3_aa: CARSLRTSGGSYEQYF; cdr3_nt: TGTGCCAGAAGCCTTCGGACTAGCGGGGGTTCCTACGAGCAGTACTTC; j_call: TRBJ2-7; d_call: -; v_call: TRBV7-5; clone_size: -
cdr3_aa: CASSVATARAGGRTDTQYF; cdr3_nt: TGTGCCAGCAGCGTAGCTACCGCCCGAGCGGGGGGGCGCACAGATACGCAGTATTTT; j_call: TRBJ2-3; d_call: TRBD2; v_call: TRBV9; clone_size: -
cdr3_aa: CASSLDAVRGEQYF; cdr3_nt: TGTGCCAGCAGCTTAGATGCCGTAAGGGGCGAGCAGTACTTC; j_call: TRBJ2-7; d_call: -; v_call: TRBV11-2; clone_size: -
cdr3_aa: CASSPLGGYYGYTF; cdr3_nt: TGTGCCAGCAGCCCTCTGGGGGGCTACTATGGCTACACCTTC; j_call: TRBJ1-2; d_call: -; v_call: TRBV5-4; clone_size: once
cdr3_aa: CASSGEGVNEKLFF; cdr3_nt: TGTGCCAGCAGCGGCGAGGGTGTGAATGAAAAACTGTTTTTT; j_call: TRBJ1-4; d_call: -; v_call: TRBV9; clone_size: -
cdr3_aa: CSGTGTGGYGYTF; cdr3_nt: TGCAGCGGGACCGGGACAGGGGGTTATGGCTACACCTTC; j_call: TRBJ1-2; d_call: TRBD1; v_call: TRBV29-1; clone_size: -
cdr3_aa: CAGSQGPGQGGFYNSPLHF; cdr3_nt: TGTGCCGGCAGCCAAGGTCCGGGACAGGGGGGGTTCTATAATTCACCCCTCCACTTT; j_call: TRBJ1-6; d_call: TRBD1; v_call: TRBV3-1/TRBV3-2; clone_size: once
cdr3_aa: CASSLVGFQETQYF; cdr3_nt: TGTGCCAGCAGCTTGGTAGGTTTCCAAGAGACCCAGTACTTC; j_call: TRBJ2-5; d_call: -; v_call: TRBV5-6; clone_size: -
cdr3_aa: CASSQTGVGGYGYTF; cdr3_nt: TGTGCCAGCAGCCAAACCGGCGTCGGGGGCTATGGCTACACCTTC; j_call: TRBJ1-2; d_call: -; v_call: TRBV16; clone_size: -
cdr3_aa: CASSPQGAAYGYTF; cdr3_nt: TGTGCCAGCAGTCCCCAGGGGGCTGCCTATGGCTACACCTTC; j_call: TRBJ1-2; d_call: TRBD1; v_call: TRBV28; clone_size: -
cdr3_aa: CASRKGGTEAFF; cdr3_nt: TGTGCCAGCAGGAAAGGGGGCACTGAAGCTTTCTTT; j_call: TRBJ1-1; d_call: -; v_call: TRBV27; clone_size: once
cdr3_aa: CASSLAPDDLGTDTQYF; cdr3_nt: TGTGCCAGCAGCTTGGCCCCGGACGATTTGGGCACAGATACGCAGTATTTT; j_call: TRBJ2-3; d_call: -; v_call: TRBV5-4; clone_size: -
cdr3_aa: CASSNSLPGNTIYF; cdr3_nt: TGTGCCAGCAGTAACTCTCTTCCTGGAAACACCATATATTTT; j_call: TRBJ1-3; d_call: -; v_call: TRBV5-4; clone_size: -
cdr3_aa: CASSLARYTDTQYF; cdr3_nt: TGTGCCAGCAGCTTAGCCCGATACACAGATACGCAGTATTTT; j_call: TRBJ2-3; d_call: -; v_call: TRBV7-2; clone_size: -
cdr3_aa: CASHPGGQGRSPLHF; cdr3_nt: TGTGCCAGCCACCCAGGGGGACAGGGGAGATCACCCCTCCACTTT; j_call: TRBJ1-6; d_call: TRBD1; v_call: TRBV2; clone_size: -